This T cell receptor beta chain was profiled in a study of Graves' ophthalmopathy and Graves' hyperthyroidism. The study, taken as a whole, reports: The model's prediction of ophthalmopathy progression had about 70% sensitivity and approximately 77% specificity. A majority of expanded thyroid clonotypes exceeding 0.001 frequency were likewise present in blood.

TCR beta CDR3 regions were amplified from RNA transcripts. RT-PCR in the first round used HTBI primers; a second-round multiplex PCR followed. MiXCR was run by TCRdb on the multiplex PCR reads, yielding one entry per CDR3 protein. The sample holds roughly 610,000 distinct CDR3 sequences, about a fifth seen once. This CDR3 has 15 amino acids. Germline V gives CDR1 ENHRY, CDR2 SYGVKD. Trimming shortened V by 4 bases and J by 6 bases, and 18 bases separated the two germline ends. This clonotype appeared many times. Its antigen is currently unknown. V gene TRBV10-3 combines with J gene TRBJ2-5; unclear D gene. The sequenced sample consisted of peripheral blood. The sequence derives from a woman under 30 with stable Graves' hyperthyroidism. Some clones in this sample may be carry-over from other donors' samples. The CDR3 DNA sequence: TGTGCCATCAGTGCGGTGGGGATGGAGTTTAAGACCCAGTACTTC. Protein sequence: CAISAVGMEFKTQYF.